This passage covers 21 T cell receptor beta chains from one sample sequenced in a study of neurological immune-mediated disorders. TCRdb independently ran MiXCR on the 5' RACE reads; one entry per CDR3 protein. The sample has about 66,000 distinct CDR3 sequences; approximately 5% are singletons. What was sequenced was PBMCs. All receptors come from a woman aged 70-85 years with multiple sclerosis.

This clonotype showed up many times. V is TRBV5-1 and J is TRBJ1-1; tentatively, D is TRBD1 (5 bases). Trimming took 0 bases from V and 1 from J, leaving 10 bases between them. The CDR3 extends over 15 amino acids. Germline assignment: CDR1 SGHRS and CDR2 YFSETQ. The CDR3 here is CASSLEGQRNTEAFF. The DNA of the CDR3 is TGCGCCAGCAGCTTGGAAGGACAACGGAACACTGAAGCTTTCTTT.

Many counts were recorded for this clonotype. The chain recombines TRBV20-1 with TRBJ1-2; no clear D gene. The germline gives CDR1 DFQATT, CDR2 SNEGSKA (reference sequence). This CDR3 region has 11 residues. Between the trimmed V and J ends, which lost 3 bases and 8 bases, there was a span of 10 bases. The chain's CDR3 is CSASLGSGYTF. The CDR3 coding sequence is TGCAGTGCTAGTTTGGGGTCGGGCTACACCTTC.

This clonotype was seen repeatedly, ten times or more. This rearrangement joins TRBV12-3 or TRBV12-4 to TRBJ1-1; 8 nucleotides line up with TRBD1. The junction had 7 bases not matched to a gene; V was cut back by 6 bases and J by 4 bases. The CDR3 is 14 residues long. The CDR3, as DNA: TGTGCCAGCAGCAAGGACAGGGTGGGCACTGAAGCTTTCTTT. Translating it yields CASSKDRVGTEAFF.

The chain links TRBV27 to TRBJ2-5, with 13 positions matching TRBD2. CDR1 MNHEY and CDR2 SMNVEV come from the germline V gene (reference sequence). The V and J ends lost 5 bases and 6 bases, in that order; junction bases with no gene match: 6. This CDR3 is 15 amino acids long. CDR3 amino acids: CASSPLAGGEKTQYF. In DNA form, the CDR3 reads TGTGCCAGCAGTCCACTAGCGGGGGGGGAGAAGACCCAGTACTTC.

This clonotype was detected ten times or more. The V gene is TRBV15, the J gene TRBJ2-7, with TRBD1 matching 10 bases. CDR1 is LNHNV, CDR2 YYDKDF, per germline (reference sequence). The CDR3 consists of 17 residues. The V gene end was trimmed by 2 bases and the J gene end by 2 bases; junction bases not matched to a gene: 9. This chain's CDR3 is CATSRTSGQGITYEQYF. CDR3 nucleotides: TGTGCCACCAGCAGAACCTCGGGACAGGGGATAACCTACGAGCAGTACTTC.

This clonotype was recorded many times. The rearrangement uses TRBV12-3 or TRBV12-4 and TRBJ1-5; no firm D call. The CDR3 loop spans 15 amino acids. Trimming removed 8 bases at V and 0 bases at J, with 14 bases between. CDR3 protein: CASGERAVSNQPQHF. CDR3 coding DNA: TGTGCCAGCGGTGAACGGGCAGTTAGCAATCAGCCCCAGCATTTT.

This clonotype was seen at least ten times. This chain connects TRBV6-6 to TRBJ1-1, with 10 bases that match TRBD1. After removal of 1 base from V and 5 bases from J, the junction contained 1 base not matched to a gene. The CDR3 totals 14 residues. In germline, CDR1 is MNHNY, CDR2 SVGAGI (reference sequence). This CDR3 is CASSYWTGGTEAFF. CDR3 nucleotide sequence: TGTGCCAGCAGTTACTGGACAGGGGGGACTGAAGCTTTCTTT.

This clonotype was seen a handful of times. The chain has TRBV6-4 and TRBJ2-5; no firm D call. Germline V CDR1 and CDR2: MRHNA, SNTAGT. The CDR3 has 13 amino acids. The ends were cut back, 0 bases at V and 5 bases at J, with 7 bases in the middle. The CDR3 loop reads CASSDSVGETQYF. In DNA, the CDR3 is TGTGCCAGCAGTGACTCGGTCGGGGAGACCCAGTACTTC.

This clonotype was counted only a few times. The chain uses TRBV5-1 and TRBJ1-1; D might be TRBD1 (5 bases). Germline V lookup: CDR1 SGHRS, CDR2 YFSETQ. Trimming pared 6 bases from V and 3 bases from J, leaving 12 bases between. The CDR3 extends over 13 amino acids. CDR3 in amino acids: CASKEQAHTEAFF. The CDR3 DNA reads as TGCGCCAGCAAGGAACAGGCTCACACTGAAGCTTTCTTT.

This clonotype was counted ten times or more. The CDR3 protein is CASSRDRALNTEAFF. The CDR3 DNA follows: TGTGCCAGCAGTCGCGACAGGGCTTTGAACACTGAAGCTTTCTTT. This rearrangement joins TRBV25-1 to TRBJ1-1, with 7 bases identical to TRBD1. V lost 5 bases and J lost 0; bases outside the gene matches: 6. Germline values: CDR1 MGHDK, CDR2 SYGVNS. The CDR3 covers 15 residues.

The chain uses TRBV15 and TRBJ1-5; perhaps TRBD1 as D (5 bases). Trimming removed 1 base at V and 5 bases at J, with 12 bases between. The CDR3 spans 15 residues. The germline CDR1 and CDR2 sequences are LNHNV and YYDKDF (reference sequence). In DNA, the CDR3 is TGTGCCACCAGCAGAGTCGGGCCCAGGGATCAGCCCCAGCATTTT. This encodes CATSRVGPRDQPQHF.

This clonotype was counted only a few times. The chain joins TRBV5-1 to TRBJ2-1, with a possible D match to TRBD1 (5 bases). Germline V gene lookup returns CDR1 SGHRS and CDR2 YFSETQ. The length of the CDR3 is 15 residues. The V and J ends lost 4 bases and 3 bases respectively, with 14 bases between them. In DNA form, the CDR3 reads TGCGCCAGCAGCGCAACAGGTGAATTCTACAATGAGCAGTTCTTC. It is translated as CASSATGEFYNEQFF.

This clonotype has only a few counts. The chain has TRBV6-6 and TRBJ2-6, with D possibly TRBD2 on 5 matching bases. The germline V gene has CDR1 MNHNY and CDR2 SVGAGI (reference sequence). CDR3 length: 18 residues. The V and J ends lost 0 bases and 0 bases respectively, with 12 bases between them. CDR3 bases: TGTGCCAGCAGTTACTCGACCGGGATTGGCTCTGGGGCCAACGTCCTGACTTTC. Protein sequence: CASSYSTGIGSGANVLTF.

This clonotype appeared many times. This sequence joins TRBV20-1 and TRBJ2-1; a weak D match, TRBD2 (6 bases). V gave up 2 bases and J gave up 9 bases, with 17 bases separating them. CDR3 length: 14 residues. CDR1 is DFQATT, CDR2 SNEGSKA, per germline (reference sequence). This CDR3 is CSARRGLPDGEQFF. CDR3 in DNA: TGCAGTGCTAGAAGGGGACTCCCTGATGGTGAGCAGTTCTTC.

This sequence joins TRBV7-2 and TRBJ2-7; TRBD2 agrees at 7 bases. CDR3 length: 14 amino acids. Per the germline V gene, CDR1 is SGHTA and CDR2 is FQGNSA. V lost 2 bases to trimming and J lost 1 base; unmatched junction nucleotides: 2. CDR3 residues: CASSLPGGSYEQYF. The CDR3, as DNA: TGTGCCAGCAGCTTACCGGGAGGATCCTACGAGCAGTACTTC.

In this sample, this clonotype turned up many times. V is TRBV4-1 and J is TRBJ2-1, with D possibly being TRBD1 (6 bases). The V end lost 3 bases, the J end lost 3 bases, and 15 bases lay between the germline ends. The CDR3 is 16 amino acids. Germline CDR1 reads MGHRA; CDR2 reads YSYEKL. This chain's CDR3 is CASSQPGHRIYNEQFF. In DNA, the CDR3 is TGCGCCAGCAGCCAGCCGGGACACAGGATCTACAATGAGCAGTTCTTC.

J is TRBJ1-1 and V is TRBV20-1; no clear D gene. V lost 5 bases, J lost 0 bases, and 4 bases lay in between. The V gene's germline CDR1 is DFQATT and CDR2 SNEGSKA (reference sequence). This CDR3 has 11 residues. The CDR3 DNA reads as TGCAGTGCTCACATGAACACTGAAGCTTTCTTT. Translation: CSAHMNTEAFF.

V is TRBV10-2 and J is TRBJ1-5; D is undetermined. Germline assignment: CDR1 WSHSY and CDR2 SAAADI. The CDR3 runs to 15 residues. The V end lost 0 bases, the J end lost 0 bases, and 6 bases lay between the germline ends. CDR3 sequence (DNA): TGCGCCAGCAGTGAGTCTACCTATAGCAATCAGCCCCAGCATTTT. This encodes CASSESTYSNQPQHF.

This clonotype was seen repeatedly, ten times or more. The CDR3 DNA is TGCAGTGCTAGAGACCGTAGCGGGAGAAAGAACACCGGGGAGCTGTTTTTT. Amino acids: CSARDRSGRKNTGELFF. The chain recombines TRBV20-1 with TRBJ2-2; 9 bases fit TRBD2. After removal of 0 bases from V and 1 base from J, the junction contained 6 bases not matched to a gene. The CDR3 consists of 17 residues. Germline V gene lookup returns CDR1 DFQATT and CDR2 SNEGSKA (reference sequence).

This clonotype has only a few counts. The chain combines TRBV7-2 with TRBJ2-2; D gene uncertain. This CDR3 has 13 amino acids. The V gene lost 7 bases and the J gene lost 5 bases, with 11 bases spanning the gap. Looked up from germline, CDR1 is SGHTA and CDR2 is FQGNSA. The CDR3 DNA reads TGTGCCAGCATGGAACACCTGACCGGGGAGCTGTTTTTT. Its protein is CASMEHLTGELFF.

This clonotype has just a few counts. The V call is TRBV20-1, the J call TRBJ2-1, with 8 bases fitting TRBD2. Germline V gene data show CDR1 as DFQATT and CDR2 as SNEGSKA (reference sequence). This CDR3 region has 13 residues. The junction had 4 bases not matched to a gene; V was cut back by 3 bases and J by 6 bases. CDR3 sequence reads: CSASGRVANEQFF. CDR3 nucleotide sequence: TGCAGTGCTAGCGGGAGGGTGGCCAATGAGCAGTTCTTC.